Below are 16 T cell receptor beta chains sequenced from a single sample in a study of blood T cell repertoires in COVID-19. TCRdb's table, derived via immunoSEQ multiplex PCR, lists solely in-frame clones and lacks some. The sample lists 150,000 to 200,000 clones; around four fifths were seen once. Sample: peripheral blood. All receptors derive from a woman aged 80 or over with active or convalescent COVID-19.

V and J are TRBV6-6 and TRBJ1-2; 7 bases agree with TRBD1. In germline, CDR1 is MNHNY, CDR2 SVGAGI (reference sequence). V gave up 3 bases and J gave up 6 bases; unmatched junction bases: 4. The CDR3 length is 13 residues. The CDR3: CASSYYRGDGYTF. The CDR3, as DNA: TGTGCCAGCAGTTATTACAGGGGCGATGGCTACACCTTC.

This chain joins TRBV5-1 and TRBJ2-7, with 9 bases matching TRBD1. The germline V gene has CDR1 SGHRS and CDR2 YFSETQ. The V gene end was trimmed by 4 bases and the J gene end by 6 bases; junction bases not matched to a gene: 11. The CDR3 is 15 amino acids. DNA of the CDR3: TGCGCCAGCAGCCGTATAACACAGGGGGCGGGCGAGCAGTACTTC. Its translation: CASSRITQGAGEQYF.

The rearrangement links TRBV7-2 to TRBJ1-2, with 7 bases matching TRBD1. Germline lookup yields CDR1 SGHTA and CDR2 FQGNSA. CDR3 size: 15 residues. With 5 bases clipped from V and 4 bases from J, the junction kept 10 bases outside the gene matches. The CDR3 DNA sequence: TGTGCCAGCAGCAAAGGGACAGAAAGGCTCTATGGCTACACCTTC. Encoded protein: CASSKGTERLYGYTF.

This chain links TRBV19 with TRBJ1-2, with 7 bases identical to TRBD1. This CDR3 region has 14 residues. Unmatched junction bases numbered 4, after V lost 4 bases and J lost 2 bases. The germline V gene has CDR1 LNHDA and CDR2 SQIVND (reference sequence). The CDR3 nucleotides are TGTGCCAGTAGTAAGGGGGCATTGAACTATGGCTACACCTTC. This translates into CASSKGALNYGYTF.

This chain connects TRBV6-4 to TRBJ2-3; 9 nucleotides agree with TRBD1. V dropped 2 bases and J dropped 0; count of bases not matched to a gene: 6. The CDR3 loop spans 17 amino acids. CDR1 and CDR2 (germline): MRHNA, SNTAGT. CDR3 coding DNA: TGTGCCAGCAGTGACCCAAGGACAGGGGTTAGCACAGATACGCAGTATTTT. Protein: CASSDPRTGVSTDTQYF.

The chain couples TRBV11-3 to TRBJ2-3; perhaps TRBD2 as D (5 bases). The CDR3 contains 16 residues. CDR1 SGHNT and CDR2 YENEEA come from the germline V gene. The V and J ends lost 2 bases and 0 bases respectively, with 12 bases between them. CDR3 DNA sequence: TGTGCCAGCAGCTTAATGGCCAGGACTAGCACAGATACGCAGTATTTT. It translates to CASSLMARTSTDTQYF.

V gene TRBV13 combines with J gene TRBJ1-3; D is possibly TRBD1 (5 bases). Germline loops: CDR1 PRHDT, CDR2 FYEKMQ (reference sequence). Trimming pared 2 bases from V and 0 bases from J, leaving 11 bases between. The CDR3 extends over 16 amino acids. In DNA form, the CDR3 reads TGTGCCAGCAGCTTACAAGGGGCCCCCTCTGGAAACACCATATATTTT. Its protein product is CASSLQGAPSGNTIYF.

The genes are TRBV7-8 and TRBJ2-7; maybe TRBD2 (6 bases). The V end lost 1 base, the J end lost 0 bases, and 10 bases lay between the germline ends. The CDR3 length is 15 residues. Germline V gene lookup returns CDR1 SGHVS and CDR2 FQNEAQ. The DNA of the CDR3 is TGTGCCAGCAGCTTAGAGTGGGGAGGCTCCTACGAGCAGTACTTC. Translating it yields CASSLEWGGSYEQYF.

This chain uses TRBV13 with TRBJ1-5, with D possibly matching TRBD1 (5 bases). The CDR3 runs 14 residues. CDR1 is PRHDT, CDR2 FYEKMQ, per germline (reference sequence). Trimming pared 6 bases from V and 2 bases from J, leaving 11 bases between. The CDR3, as DNA: TGTGCCAGCAGTTCCGGGGGTGGCAATCAGCCCCAGCATTTT. Amino acids: CASSSGGGNQPQHF. The complete variable domain, with remaining parts taken from reference TRBV13 and TRBJ1-5, reads AAGVIQSPRHLIKEKRETATLKCYPIPRHDTVYWYQQGPGQDPQFLISFYEKMQSDKGSIPDRFSAQQFSDYHSELNMSSLELGDSALYFCASSSGGGNQPQHFGDGTRLSIL.

The chain joins TRBV7-9 to TRBJ2-1; tentatively, D is TRBD1 (6 bases). The V end lost 3 bases, the J end lost 10 bases, and 22 bases lay between the germline ends. CDR3 length: 16 residues. Germline values: CDR1 SEHNR, CDR2 FQNEAQ (reference sequence). CDR3 DNA sequence: TGTGCCAGCAGCTTGTTGGGGGCCGTCCCTACAATGGAGCAGTTCTTC. Its protein is CASSLLGAVPTMEQFF.

The rearrangement uses TRBV2 and TRBJ1-3; D ambiguous. Trimming removed 6 bases at V and 2 bases at J, with 17 bases between. Germline CDR1 reads SNHLY; CDR2 reads FYNNEI. The CDR3 has 16 amino acids. CDR3 sequence: CASRPSPGGPGNTIYF. CDR3 in DNA: TGTGCCAGCAGGCCCTCCCCCGGAGGCCCTGGAAACACCATATATTTT.

The V call is TRBV11-2, the J call TRBJ2-1; tentatively, D is TRBD2 (7 bases). The length of the CDR3 is 16 residues. From germline, CDR1 is SGHAT and CDR2 FQNNGV. Trimming shortened V by 5 bases and J by 7 bases, and 21 bases separated the two germline ends. Here the CDR3 reads CASSPDPGGPFNEQFF. The CDR3 DNA is TGTGCCAGCAGCCCCGATCCCGGGGGGCCGTTTAATGAGCAGTTCTTC.

The chain is built from TRBV7-2 and TRBJ1-1, with 10 bases matching TRBD1. The germline CDR1 and CDR2 sequences are SGHTA and FQGNSA. V was clipped by 0 bases and J by 8 bases; unmatched bases: 3. The CDR3 runs 14 residues. The CDR3 nucleotides are TGTGCCAGCAGCTTAGCGACGACAGGGGGCGAAGCTTTCTTT. Translated, it gives CASSLATTGGEAFF.

This rearrangement joins TRBV18 to TRBJ2-7, with unresolved D. The germline V and J ends were trimmed by 0 bases and 3 bases, with 9 bases remaining between them. The CDR3 runs 14 residues. Germline CDR1 is KGHSH and CDR2 is LQKENI. The CDR3 DNA reads as TGTGCCAGCTCACCACCGCAGACAAGCTACGAGCAGTACTTC. Amino acid sequence: CASSPPQTSYEQYF. The full variable domain, its missing parts supplied by reference TRBV18 and TRBJ2-7, is NAGVMQNPRHLVRRRGQEARLRCSPMKGHSHVYWYRQLPEEGLKFMVYLQKENIIDESGMPKERFSAEFPKEGPSILRIQQVVRGDSAAYFCASSPPQTSYEQYFGPGTRLTVT.

The chain uses TRBV7-2 and TRBJ2-7, with 10 bases aligning to TRBD1. Germline V gives CDR1 SGHTA, CDR2 FQGNSA. There are 18 residues in the CDR3. The ends lost 5 bases at V and 1 base at J; junction bases unmatched: 14. The CDR3 loop is CASSKFSGTGVSSYEQYF. DNA of the CDR3: TGTGCCAGCAGCAAATTCTCCGGGACAGGGGTTAGTTCCTACGAGCAGTACTTC.

V is TRBV5-5 and J is TRBJ1-2; 8 bases map to TRBD1. This CDR3 comprises 15 residues. Unmatched junction bases numbered 9, after V lost 4 bases and J lost 4 bases. The germline gives CDR1 SGHKS, CDR2 YYEKEE (reference sequence). CDR3 residues: CASSLRTGSLYGYTF. DNA for the CDR3: TGTGCCAGCAGCCTCCGGACAGGGTCCCTCTATGGCTACACCTTC.